This T cell receptor (beta chain) came from a study of cytomegalovirus exposure and HLA in healthy donors. Study-level findings and limits: Accurate prediction of most subjects' HLA-A and HLA-B alleles from TCR beta sequences was reported. The study recorded around 160 TCR beta chains that were cytomegalovirus-associated. Specificity of three CMV-associated chains for CMV antigens was verified in vitro.

This CDR3 is built from 14 residues. V was shortened by 5 bases and J by 1 base, with 12 bases between the two germline ends. Germline lookup yields CDR1 SNHLY and CDR2 FYNNEI. PCR used 60 Vbeta primers and 13 Jbeta primers. The data were produced by immunoSEQ multiplex PCR, yet TCRdb's version contains in-frame clones alone and is incomplete. Found here are about 97,000 clones, around 74% of them singletons; the top ten hold roughly 2%. Of note for this clone: The target antigen is unknown.

This chain uses TRBV2 with TRBJ2-7, with a weak D call TRBD1 (6 bases). This clonotype originated in a woman aged 40 to 50 in good health and CMV-seronegative. The sequenced sample was PBMCs. As DNA, the CDR3 is TGTGCCAGCAGTCTTTACAGGGATTCCTACGAGCAGTACTTC. This encodes CASSLYRDSYEQYF.